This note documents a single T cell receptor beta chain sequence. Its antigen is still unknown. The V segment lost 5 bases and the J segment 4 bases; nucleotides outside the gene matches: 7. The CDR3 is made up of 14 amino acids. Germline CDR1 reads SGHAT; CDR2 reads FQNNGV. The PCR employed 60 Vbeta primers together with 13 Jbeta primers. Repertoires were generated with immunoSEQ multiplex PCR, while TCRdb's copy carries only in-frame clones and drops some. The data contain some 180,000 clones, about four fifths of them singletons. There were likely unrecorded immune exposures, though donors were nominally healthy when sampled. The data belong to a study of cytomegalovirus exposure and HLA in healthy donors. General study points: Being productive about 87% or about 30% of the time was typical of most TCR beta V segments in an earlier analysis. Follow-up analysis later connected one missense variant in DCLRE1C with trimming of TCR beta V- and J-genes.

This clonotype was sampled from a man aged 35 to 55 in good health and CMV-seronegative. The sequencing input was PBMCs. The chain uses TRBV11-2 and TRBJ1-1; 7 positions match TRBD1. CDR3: CASSADRVVTEAFF. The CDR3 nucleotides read TGTGCCAGCAGCGCCGACAGGGTGGTCACTGAAGCTTTCTTT.